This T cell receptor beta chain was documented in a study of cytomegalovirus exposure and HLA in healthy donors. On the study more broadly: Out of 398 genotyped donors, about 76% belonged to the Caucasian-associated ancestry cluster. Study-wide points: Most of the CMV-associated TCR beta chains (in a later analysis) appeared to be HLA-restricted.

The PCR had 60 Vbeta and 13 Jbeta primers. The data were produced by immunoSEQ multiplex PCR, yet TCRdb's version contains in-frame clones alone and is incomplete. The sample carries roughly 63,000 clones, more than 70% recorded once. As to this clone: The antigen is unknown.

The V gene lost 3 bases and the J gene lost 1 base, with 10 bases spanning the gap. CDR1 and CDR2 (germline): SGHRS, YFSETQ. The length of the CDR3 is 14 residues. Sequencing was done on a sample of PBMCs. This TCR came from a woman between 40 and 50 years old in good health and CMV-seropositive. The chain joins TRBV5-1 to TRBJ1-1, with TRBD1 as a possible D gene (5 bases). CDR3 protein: CASSWGDWNTEAFF. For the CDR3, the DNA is TGCGCCAGCAGCTGGGGCGACTGGAACACTGAAGCTTTCTTT. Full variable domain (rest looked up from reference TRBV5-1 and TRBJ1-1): KAGVTQTPRYLIKTRGQQVTLSCSPISGHRSVSWYQQTPGQGLQFLFEYFSETQRNKGNFPGRFSGRQFSNSRSEMNVSTLELGDSALYLCASSWGDWNTEAFFGQGTRLTVV.